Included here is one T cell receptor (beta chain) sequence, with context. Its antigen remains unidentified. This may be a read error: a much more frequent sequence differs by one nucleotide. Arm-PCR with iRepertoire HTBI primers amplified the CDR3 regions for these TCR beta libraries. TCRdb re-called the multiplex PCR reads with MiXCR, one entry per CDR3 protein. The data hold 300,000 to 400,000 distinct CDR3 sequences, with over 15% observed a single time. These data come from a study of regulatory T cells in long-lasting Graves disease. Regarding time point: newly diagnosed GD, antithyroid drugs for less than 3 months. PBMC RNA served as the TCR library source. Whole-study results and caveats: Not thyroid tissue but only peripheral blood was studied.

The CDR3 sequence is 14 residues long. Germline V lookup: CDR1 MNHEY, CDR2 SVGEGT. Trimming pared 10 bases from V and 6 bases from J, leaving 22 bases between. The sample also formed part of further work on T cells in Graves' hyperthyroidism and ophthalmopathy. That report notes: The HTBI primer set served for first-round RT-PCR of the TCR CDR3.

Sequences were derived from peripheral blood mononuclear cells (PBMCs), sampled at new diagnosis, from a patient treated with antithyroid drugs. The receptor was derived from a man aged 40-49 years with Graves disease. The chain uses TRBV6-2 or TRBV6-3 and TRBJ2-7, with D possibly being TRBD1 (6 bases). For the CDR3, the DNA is TGTGCCATCAGCCTTTCAGGGGCCGCGTCCGAGCAGTACTTC. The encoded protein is CAISLSGAASEQYF.